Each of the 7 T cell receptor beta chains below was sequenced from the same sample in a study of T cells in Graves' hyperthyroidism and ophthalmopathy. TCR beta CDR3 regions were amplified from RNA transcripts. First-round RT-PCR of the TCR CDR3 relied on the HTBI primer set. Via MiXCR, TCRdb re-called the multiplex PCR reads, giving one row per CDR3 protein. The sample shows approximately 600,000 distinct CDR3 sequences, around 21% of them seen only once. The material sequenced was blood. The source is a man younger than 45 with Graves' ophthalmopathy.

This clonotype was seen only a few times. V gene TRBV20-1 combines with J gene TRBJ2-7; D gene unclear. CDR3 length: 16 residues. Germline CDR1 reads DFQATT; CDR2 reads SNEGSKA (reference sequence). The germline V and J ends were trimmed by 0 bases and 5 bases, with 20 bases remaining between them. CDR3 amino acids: CSARDATSPYPDEQYF. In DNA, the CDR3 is TGCAGTGCTAGAGATGCCACGTCCCCTTATCCGGACGAGCAGTACTTC.

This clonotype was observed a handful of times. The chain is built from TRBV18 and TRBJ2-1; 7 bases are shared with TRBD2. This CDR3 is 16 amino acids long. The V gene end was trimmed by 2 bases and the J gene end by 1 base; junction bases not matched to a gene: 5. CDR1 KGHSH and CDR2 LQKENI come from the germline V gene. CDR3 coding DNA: TGTGCCAGCTCACCAGGGCTAGCGGAGTCCTACAATGAGCAGTTCTTC. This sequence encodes CASSPGLAESYNEQFF.

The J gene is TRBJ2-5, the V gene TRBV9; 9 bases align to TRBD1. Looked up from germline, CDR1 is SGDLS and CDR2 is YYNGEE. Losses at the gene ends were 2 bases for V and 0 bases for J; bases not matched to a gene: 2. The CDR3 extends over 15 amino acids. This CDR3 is CASSVDRGYQETQYF. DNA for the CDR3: TGTGCCAGCAGCGTCGACAGGGGGTACCAAGAGACCCAGTACTTC. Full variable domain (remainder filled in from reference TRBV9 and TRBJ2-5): DSGVTQTPKHLITATGQRVTLRCSPRSGDLSVYWYQQSLDQGLQFLIQYYNGEERAKGNILERFSAQQFPDLHSELNLSSLELGDSALYFCASSVDRGYQETQYFGPGTRLLVL.

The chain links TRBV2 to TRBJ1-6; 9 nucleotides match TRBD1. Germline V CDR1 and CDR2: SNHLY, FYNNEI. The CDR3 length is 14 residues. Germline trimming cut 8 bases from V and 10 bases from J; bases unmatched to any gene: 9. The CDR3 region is CASAPGTGNSPLHF. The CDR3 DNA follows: TGTGCCAGCGCCCCCGGGACAGGGAACTCACCCCTCCACTTT. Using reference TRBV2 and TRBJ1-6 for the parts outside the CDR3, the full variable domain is EPEVTQTPSHQVTQMGQEVILRCVPISNHLYFYWYRQILGQKVEFLVSFYNNEISEKSEIFDDQFSVERPDGSNFTLKIRSTKLEDSAMYFCASAPGTGNSPLHFGNGTRLTVT.

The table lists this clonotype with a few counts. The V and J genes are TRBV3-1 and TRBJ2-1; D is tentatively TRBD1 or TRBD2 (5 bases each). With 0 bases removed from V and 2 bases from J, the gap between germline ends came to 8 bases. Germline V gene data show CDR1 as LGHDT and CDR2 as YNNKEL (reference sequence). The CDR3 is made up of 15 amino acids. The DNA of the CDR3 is TGTGCCAGCAGCCAAGATAAGGGACCCTACAATGAGCAGTTCTTC. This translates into CASSQDKGPYNEQFF.

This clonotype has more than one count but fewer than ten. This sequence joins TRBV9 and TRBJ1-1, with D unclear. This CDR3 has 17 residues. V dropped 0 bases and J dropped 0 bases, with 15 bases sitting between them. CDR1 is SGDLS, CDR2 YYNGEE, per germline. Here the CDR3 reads CASSVATHISMNTEAFF. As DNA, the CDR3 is TGTGCCAGCAGCGTAGCAACACATATATCCATGAACACTGAAGCTTTCTTT.

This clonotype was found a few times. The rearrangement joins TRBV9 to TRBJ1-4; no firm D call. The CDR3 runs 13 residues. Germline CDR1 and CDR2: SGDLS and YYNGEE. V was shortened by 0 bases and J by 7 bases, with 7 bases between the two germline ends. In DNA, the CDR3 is TGTGCCAGCAGCGTAGGCAGGTCTGAAAAACTGTTTTTT. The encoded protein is CASSVGRSEKLFF.